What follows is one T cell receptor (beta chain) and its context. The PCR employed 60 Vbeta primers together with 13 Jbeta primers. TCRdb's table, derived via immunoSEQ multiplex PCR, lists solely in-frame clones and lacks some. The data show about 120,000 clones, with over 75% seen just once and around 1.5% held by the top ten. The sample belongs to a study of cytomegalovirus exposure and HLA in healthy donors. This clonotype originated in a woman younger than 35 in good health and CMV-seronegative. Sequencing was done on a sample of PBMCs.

The CDR3 spells CASSLRQGASNEQFF. In DNA, the CDR3 is TGTGCCAGCAGTTTAAGGCAGGGGGCATCGAATGAGCAGTTCTTC. V usage is TRBV27 and J usage is TRBJ2-1; 8 bases match TRBD1. This CDR3 region has 15 residues. Per the germline V gene, CDR1 is MNHEY and CDR2 is SMNVEV (reference sequence). V gave up 2 bases and J gave up 7 bases; unmatched junction bases: 7.